Each of the 18 T cell receptor beta chains below was sequenced from the same sample in a study of cytomegalovirus exposure and HLA in healthy donors. A multiplex PCR was run with 60 Vbeta primers and 13 Jbeta primers. Generated by immunoSEQ multiplex PCR, the TCRdb table keeps only in-frame clones and is missing some. The sample lists 100,000 to 150,000 clones; about 79% were seen once. The sequencing sample was made of PBMCs. These receptors were taken from a man over 45 in good health and CMV-seronegative.

This clone has just one count. The chain links TRBV11-1 to TRBJ1-1; D uncertain. The CDR3 loop spans 12 amino acids. Germline V gene data show CDR1 as SGHAT and CDR2 as FQDESV (reference sequence). The germline V and J ends were trimmed by 8 bases and 5 bases, with 12 bases remaining between them. The CDR3, as DNA: TGTGCCAGCTCGAGAGGGCGAACTGAAGCTTTCTTT. It yields the protein CASSRGRTEAFF.

The rearrangement links TRBV19 to TRBJ1-1; no reliable D call. Per germline, CDR1 LNHDA and CDR2 SQIVND (reference sequence). V was clipped by 5 bases and J by 1 base, with 8 bases between them. This CDR3 region has 13 residues. The CDR3 spells CASSSAGNTEAFF. CDR3 DNA: TGTGCCAGTAGTTCAGCAGGGAACACTGAAGCTTTCTTT.

The rearrangement joins TRBV7-2 to TRBJ2-7; 8 nucleotides align to TRBD2. This CDR3 comprises 15 residues. V gave up 5 bases and J gave up 0 bases; unmatched junction bases: 6. In germline, CDR1 is SGHTA, CDR2 FQGNSA. CDR3 sequence reads: CASSLGLAGSYEQYV. The DNA of the CDR3 is TGTGCCAGCAGCCTTGGACTAGCAGGCTCCTACGAGCAGTACGTC.

The rearrangement joins TRBV6-5 to TRBJ1-6; 8 bases are shared with TRBD1. The germline V gene encodes CDR1 MNHEY and CDR2 SVGAGI. This CDR3 is 16 amino acids long. The junction had 9 bases not matched to a gene; V was cut back by 2 bases and J by 9 bases. CDR3 amino acids: CASSYTRTGKGSPLHF. For the CDR3, the DNA is TGTGCCAGCAGTTACACCCGGACAGGGAAGGGTTCACCCCTCCACTTT.

The chain uses TRBV10-3 and TRBJ2-3; D possibly corresponds to TRBD2 (5 bases). From germline, CDR1 is ENHRY and CDR2 SYGVKD. CDR3 length: 17 residues. Trimming removed 4 bases at V and 0 bases at J, with 17 bases between. DNA for the CDR3: TGTGCCATCAGTGCGGGGTTCGTGACACAGAGCACAGATACGCAGTATTTT. This encodes CAISAGFVTQSTDTQYF.

The gene calls are TRBV7-8 and TRBJ1-2; D unresolved. V dropped 1 base and J dropped 4 bases, with 10 bases sitting between them. Germline CDR1 SGHVS, CDR2 FQNEAQ. The CDR3 is 14 amino acids. The CDR3 sequence is CASSLDGVVYGYTF. The CDR3 DNA is TGTGCCAGCAGCTTAGACGGGGTAGTCTATGGCTACACCTTC.

The J gene is TRBJ1-1, the V gene TRBV5-6, with D possibly TRBD1 on 6 matching bases. This CDR3 comprises 13 residues. V lost 5 bases to trimming and J lost 4 bases, with 12 bases between them. Germline V gene lookup returns CDR1 SGHDT and CDR2 YYEEEE. The DNA for the CDR3 is TGTGCCAGCAGGAACAGGGAGAGCACTGAAGCTTTCTTT. Protein product: CASRNRESTEAFF.

This chain links TRBV4-3 with TRBJ1-4; no definite D call. The CDR3 sequence is 14 residues long. The ends were cut back, 2 bases at V and 7 bases at J, with 11 bases in the middle. Germline V gene sequence: CDR1 LGHNA, CDR2 YSLEER. CDR3 nucleotide sequence: TGCGCCAGCAGCCAACATAACTCGGGTGAAAAACTGTTTTTT. Its protein is CASSQHNSGEKLFF.

The chain combines TRBV27 with TRBJ2-2; tentatively, D is TRBD1 (6 bases). This CDR3 comprises 16 residues. The ends were cut back, 5 bases at V and 7 bases at J, with 20 bases in the middle. In germline, CDR1 is MNHEY, CDR2 SMNVEV (reference sequence). In DNA, the CDR3 is TGTGCCAGCAGTCCCGTACAGGGAGAAATGGGCGGGGAGCTGTTTTTT. This codes for CASSPVQGEMGGELFF.

The rearrangement uses TRBV28 and TRBJ1-2; 11 bases map to TRBD1. Germline values: CDR1 MDHEN, CDR2 SYDVKM. This CDR3 has 13 amino acids. V lost 6 bases and J lost 5; bases outside the gene matches: 2. CDR3 sequence: CASRGTGGYGYTF. Written as DNA, the CDR3 is TGTGCCAGCAGGGGGACAGGGGGTTATGGCTACACCTTC.

This chain links TRBV6-6 with TRBJ1-6; 7 bases match TRBD1. With 2 bases clipped from V and 4 bases from J, the junction kept 2 bases outside the gene matches. The CDR3 runs 15 residues. Germline V lookup: CDR1 MNHNY, CDR2 SVGAGI (reference sequence). The CDR3 DNA sequence: TGTGCCAGCAGTTACGGACAGGAGTATAATTCACCCCTCCACTTT. It translates to CASSYGQEYNSPLHF.

This rearrangement joins TRBV7-2 to TRBJ2-1; 9 bases match TRBD2. Germline V CDR1 and CDR2: SGHTA, FQGNSA. CDR3 size: 18 residues. J was trimmed by 1 base and V by 5 bases; bases with no gene match: 12. This CDR3 is CASSPRGAGGRSYNEQFF. DNA for the CDR3: TGTGCCAGCAGCCCGAGGGGGGCGGGGGGGCGGTCCTACAATGAGCAGTTCTTC.

CDR3 in DNA: TGTGCCTGGAGTGTACACCAGGCTGGAAGGGGTGGCTACACCTTC. Translated: CAWSVHQAGRGGYTF. The chain has TRBV30 and TRBJ1-2; D perhaps matches TRBD1 (5 bases). Trimming stripped 0 bases from V and 7 bases from J, with 18 bases between. Per the germline V gene, CDR1 is GTSNPN and CDR2 is SVGIG (reference sequence). The CDR3 has 15 amino acids.

V is TRBV7-9 and J is TRBJ1-1; 7 bases map to TRBD1. CDR1 SEHNR and CDR2 FQNEAQ come from the germline V gene (reference sequence). The V gene end was trimmed by 0 bases and the J gene end by 6 bases; junction bases not matched to a gene: 4. CDR3 length equals 14 residues. CDR3 sequence: CASSLAGQNAEAFF. CDR3 sequence (DNA): TGTGCCAGCAGCTTAGCGGGACAGAATGCTGAAGCTTTCTTT.

The genes are TRBV20-1 and TRBJ2-1; TRBD2 might be the D (6 bases). The V gene's germline CDR1 is DFQATT and CDR2 SNEGSKA (reference sequence). With 1 base removed from V and 9 bases from J, the gap between germline ends came to 7 bases. This CDR3 has 11 amino acids. The CDR3 nucleotides are TGCAGTGCTAGAGTGGAGGGTGAGCAGTTCTTC. Its translation is CSARVEGEQFF.

In its sample, this clone was seen once. V is TRBV13 and J is TRBJ1-3; tentatively, D is TRBD2 (6 bases). The assigned J gene may be wrong: the sequence end matches TRBJ2-2 better. This CDR3 has 16 amino acids. The germline V gene encodes CDR1 PRHDT and CDR2 FYEKMQ (reference sequence). CDR3 sequence reads: CASSLRSQEGTGELFF. The CDR3 bases are TGTGCCAGCAGCTTAAGATCGCAGGAGGGAACCGGGGAGCTGTTTTTT.

The V call is TRBV5-4, the J call TRBJ1-2, with 7 bases that match TRBD1. The CDR3 totals 13 residues. Germline-derived CDR1 and CDR2 are SGHNT and YYREEE (reference sequence). Trimming took 3 bases from V and 2 from J; bases not matched to a gene: 1. The CDR3 loop reads CASSSTGNYGYTF. The CDR3 nucleotides read TGTGCCAGCAGCTCGACAGGGAACTATGGCTACACCTTC.

V is TRBV29-1 and J is TRBJ2-1; D is perhaps TRBD2 (5 bases). The CDR3 contains 13 residues. The V gene's germline CDR1 is SQVTM and CDR2 ANQGSEA. Here the CDR3 DNA reads TGCAGTGGGAGCCTGAGCTCCTACAATGAGCAGTTCTTC. The encoded protein is CSGSLSSYNEQFF.